Listed below are T cell receptor beta chains from one sample, sequenced in a study of blood T cell repertoires in COVID-19. Only in-frame clones appear in the TCRdb table, and some are missing; sequencing was by immunoSEQ multiplex PCR. Here the sample spans roughly 180,000 clones, about four fifths being singletons. Sequencing was done on a sample of PBMCs or T cells enriched from blood (not recorded which). The receptor source for this set is a woman between 50 and 59 years old in a cohort exposed to, infected with or recovered from COVID-19 (not recorded which). Each CDR3 is given with its conserved first and last residue. A D gene is named only where the DNA matches it firmly. Clone size is shown for a subset of rows, as once, few, many or a class of expanded clone.

CASSEWAGANKETQYF TGTGCCAGCAGTGAATGGGCAGGGGCCAACAAAGAGACCCAGTACTTC - TRBJ2-5 - 16 TRBV25-1
CASNRMDSPLHF TGTGCCAGCAACAGGATGGATTCACCCCTCCACTTT - TRBJ1-6 - 12 TRBV7-9
CASRPLAGTQETQYF TGCGCCAGCAGGCCTCTCGCGGGAACTCAAGAGACCCAGTACTTC - TRBJ2-5 - 15 TRBV5-1
CASSPRAVNGGTNYGYTF TGTGCCAGCAGTCCGAGGGCAGTCAATGGGGGGACTAACTATGGCTACACCTTC - TRBJ1-2 - 18 TRBV27
CASSQQDNRNQPQHF TGCGCCAGCAGCCAACAAGATAACAGAAATCAGCCCCAGCATTTT - TRBJ1-5 - 15 TRBV4-1
CATSEDRGRGETQYF TGTGCCACCAGTGAGGACAGGGGGCGCGGAGAGACCCAGTACTTC TRBD1 TRBJ2-5 - 15 TRBV24-1
CASSKRQGSYEQYF TGTGCCAGCAGCAAGCGACAGGGTTCCTACGAGCAGTACTTC TRBD1 TRBJ2-7 - 14 TRBV9
CAWKGKGARQPQHF TGTGCCTGGAAGGGGAAGGGGGCTAGGCAGCCCCAGCATTTT TRBD1 TRBJ1-5 - 14 TRBV30
CASSEYVGTSGVGDTQYF TGTGCCAGCAGTGAATATGTCGGGACTAGCGGGGTGGGAGATACGCAGTATTTT TRBD2 TRBJ2-3 - 18 TRBV25-1
CASSQDLGGTGSYEQYF TGTGCCAGCAGCCAAGATCTGGGGGGGACGGGGTCCTACGAGCAGTACTTC TRBD2 TRBJ2-7 - 17 TRBV4-2
CASSQGQTSYNEQFF TGTGCCAGCAGCCAAGGACAGACCTCCTACAATGAGCAGTTCTTC - TRBJ2-1 once 15 TRBV11-2
CASSLEIGDPYEQYF TGTGCCAGCAGCTTGGAGATAGGGGATCCCTACGAGCAGTACTTC - TRBJ2-7 - 15 TRBV5-5
CASSPGTSLDEQYF TGTGCCAGCAGCCCCGGGACTAGCCTCGACGAGCAGTACTTC TRBD2 TRBJ2-7 few 14 TRBV2
CATLRSEVADTIYF TGTGCCACCCTCCGGAGTGAGGTCGCAGACACCATATATTTT - TRBJ1-3 once 14 TRBV10-3
CASSLQAGGDTGELFF TGCGCCAGCAGCTTGCAAGCGGGAGGGGACACCGGGGAGCTGTTTTTT TRBD2 TRBJ2-2 - 16 TRBV5-1